This T cell receptor beta chain was documented in a study of CD8+ T cells in alopecia areata. Overall study context: For the treated group, dosing was oral tofacitinib at 5 to 10 mg twice daily.

Extracted RNA was reverse transcribed, and the resulting cDNA served as sequencing template. Using immunoSEQ multiplex PCR, the repertoire was profiled, and TCRdb retains in-frame clones only, with some absent. The sample records about 200,000 clones, approximately 38% being singletons. As to treatment: oral pan-JAK inhibitor, 5-10 mg twice daily. As regards this clone: Its matching antigen is unknown.

Study results and caveats: In lesional scalp, particularly from alopecia totalis/universalis, clonality was higher than in normal scalp.

CDR1 MNHEY and CDR2 SVGAGI come from the germline V gene. There are 15 residues in the CDR3. Trimming left V 8 bases short and J 0 bases short, with 11 bases between. The receptor was derived from a human donor with alopecia areata. The starting material was CD4+ T cells sorted from blood, obtained around week 31, from a patient treated with tofacitinib. The chain combines TRBV6-5 with TRBJ2-6; weak D call: TRBD1 (6 bases). The CDR3 nucleotides are TGTGCCAGCTTGGGGGCTAGCTCTGGGGCCAACGTCCTGACTTTC. Translation gives CASLGASSGANVLTF.